The 30 T cell receptor beta chains given below trace back to one sample, sequenced in a study of early T cells in non-severe SARS-CoV-2 infection. Each CDR3 protein gets one entry after TCRdb re-called the 5' RACE reads with MiXCR. There are about 21,000 distinct CDR3 sequences in the sample; 4.7% occur only once, and 15% to 20% lies in the top ten. The sample comprised whole blood. Every receptor here comes from an adult who was a healthcare worker with PCR-confirmed SARS-CoV-2 infection or an uninfected control (not recorded which).

The chain couples TRBV29-1 to TRBJ2-7; 11 nucleotides agree with TRBD1. The CDR3 sequence is 15 residues long. The germline CDR1 and CDR2 sequences are SQVTM and ANQGSEA. Trimming cost V 4 bases and J 2 bases; bases outside gene matches: 7. In nucleotides, the CDR3 is TGCAGCGTTGCGAAAGGGGACAGGGGGACCTACGAGCAGTACTTC. Translated, it gives CSVAKGDRGTYEQYF.

This clonotype is classed as medium-sized. The chain recombines TRBV20-1 with TRBJ1-5; D not certain. This CDR3 is 13 amino acids long. V gave up 6 bases and J gave up 3 bases, with 12 bases separating them. Germline V gene data show CDR1 as DFQATT and CDR2 as SNEGSKA (reference sequence). The CDR3 region is CSARVLDNQPQHF. CDR3 DNA: TGCAGTGCAAGGGTCCTGGACAATCAGCCCCAGCATTTT.

This clonotype was picked up a small number of times. This sequence joins TRBV10-1 and TRBJ2-3, with 10 nucleotides matching TRBD1. Germline V CDR1 and CDR2: WNHNN, SYGVQD (reference sequence). CDR3 length: 16 residues. With 6 bases clipped from V and 1 base from J, the junction kept 7 bases outside the gene matches. The CDR3 protein is CASRGDRGQGTDTQYF. In nucleotides, the CDR3 is TGCGCCAGCAGGGGGGACAGGGGTCAAGGCACAGATACGCAGTATTTT.

This clonotype occurred many times. The rearrangement joins TRBV10-3 to TRBJ2-1; 10 bases agree with TRBD2. There are 13 residues in the CDR3. Germline V CDR1 and CDR2: ENHRY, SYGVKD. Unmatched junction bases numbered 6, after V lost 7 bases and J lost 9 bases. CDR3 DNA sequence: TGTGCCATCACGCCTAGCGGGGGAGGTGAGCAGTTCTTC. Residues: CAITPSGGGEQFF.

There are many counts of this clonotype. V and J are TRBV20-1 and TRBJ2-7; 7 nucleotides line up with TRBD2. Germline trimming cut 6 bases from V and 0 bases from J; bases unmatched to any gene: 11. CDR3 length: 15 residues. Germline assignment: CDR1 DFQATT and CDR2 SNEGSKA (reference sequence). The CDR3 spells CSAESGRGISYEQYF. The CDR3 DNA sequence: TGCAGTGCGGAGTCGGGGCGGGGGATCTCCTACGAGCAGTACTTC.

The chain has TRBV10-3 and TRBJ2-7; weak D call: TRBD2 (5 bases). CDR3 length equals 13 residues. The ends were cut back, 6 bases at V and 2 bases at J, with 11 bases in the middle. Germline V gene lookup returns CDR1 ENHRY and CDR2 SYGVKD. CDR3 protein: CAIRESGTYEQYF. CDR3 coding DNA: TGTGCCATCAGGGAATCCGGGACCTACGAGCAGTACTTC.

The table lists this clonotype with many counts. V usage is TRBV5-1 and J usage is TRBJ1-5, with a tentative D call TRBD1 (5 bases). V lost 1 base and J lost 5, with 13 bases in between. Germline loops: CDR1 SGHRS, CDR2 YFSETQ. CDR3 length equals 15 residues. The CDR3 protein is CASSLRGDFDQPQHF. The CDR3, as DNA: TGCGCCAGCAGCTTGAGAGGGGACTTCGATCAGCCCCAGCATTTT.

This clonotype was counted many times. This chain links TRBV29-1 with TRBJ2-2; 7 nucleotides match TRBD1. CDR1 is SQVTM, CDR2 ANQGSEA, per germline. CDR3 length: 14 amino acids. Trimming removed 0 bases from V and 6 bases from J; junction bases left unmatched: 4. The CDR3 sequence: CSVEEGQGAGELFF. The CDR3 DNA reads TGCAGCGTTGAAGAGGGCCAGGGGGCCGGGGAGCTGTTTTTT.

By its share, this clonotype is medium-sized (0.01 to 0.1%). The rearrangement joins TRBV7-6 to TRBJ2-1, with 9 positions matching TRBD1. V was pared by 5 bases and J by 6 bases, with 8 bases of the junction left unmatched. The CDR3 is 15 residues long. Germline CDR1 reads SGHVS; CDR2 reads FNYEAQ. CDR3 in DNA: TGTGCCAGCAGCCTCCCTGACAGGGGGGGCAATGAGCAGTTCTTC. Protein: CASSLPDRGGNEQFF.

This clonotype was picked up a small number of times. J is TRBJ1-2 and V is TRBV4-1; unclear D gene. Germline V gives CDR1 MGHRA, CDR2 YSYEKL. V was shortened by 0 bases and J by 6 bases, with 11 bases between the two germline ends. The CDR3 runs 14 residues. CDR3 in DNA: TGCGCCAGCAGCCAAGACAGATATAATAATGGCTACACCTTC. Amino acid sequence: CASSQDRYNNGYTF.

By proportion, this clonotype is medium-sized. The CDR3 is CSVEAENTEAFF. In DNA, the CDR3 is TGCAGCGTTGAAGCTGAGAACACTGAAGCTTTCTTT. The rearrangement joins TRBV29-1 to TRBJ1-1, with D unclear. The CDR3 loop spans 12 amino acids. Looked up from germline, CDR1 is SQVTM and CDR2 is ANQGSEA. V dropped 1 base and J dropped 1 base, with 4 bases sitting between them.

This clonotype appeared a few times. The chain joins TRBV12-3 or TRBV12-4 to TRBJ1-2, with 7 bases aligning to TRBD1. The ends lost 2 bases at V and 7 bases at J; junction bases unmatched: 7. This CDR3 has 14 residues. CDR3 coding DNA: TGTGCCAGCAGTTTACTGATGACAGGGAGTGGCTACACCTTC. Protein sequence: CASSLLMTGSGYTF.

The rearrangement links TRBV20-1 to TRBJ2-3, with 8 bases matching TRBD2. This CDR3 region has 17 residues. Looked up from germline, CDR1 is DFQATT and CDR2 is SNEGSKA (reference sequence). Losses at the gene ends were 3 bases for V and 2 bases for J; bases not matched to a gene: 13. The CDR3 DNA follows: TGCAGTGCTAGCCCCCCGGCAGCGGGGGAGATCACAGATACGCAGTATTTT. It encodes CSASPPAAGEITDTQYF.

This clonotype was seen only a few times. The chain uses TRBV2 and TRBJ2-1, with 8 bases that match TRBD2. Trimming removed 5 bases from V and 7 bases from J; junction bases left unmatched: 7. This CDR3 contains 14 residues. The germline gives CDR1 SNHLY, CDR2 FYNNEI. The CDR3 DNA reads TGTGCCAGCAGTCGCACTAGCGGTTCTAATGAGCAGTTCTTC. Its protein product is CASSRTSGSNEQFF.

Concerning this clonotype itself: This clone may be a read error of a much larger clone one base away. The chain couples TRBV6-4 to TRBJ2-1; D is unclear. The CDR3 covers 13 residues. The germline V gene encodes CDR1 MRHNA and CDR2 SNTAGT. V gave up 6 bases and J gave up 5 bases, with 11 bases separating them. CDR3: CASSQQCDNEQFF. As DNA, the CDR3 is TGTGCCAGCAGCCAGCAGTGTGACAATGAGCAGTTCTTC.

This clonotype has at least ten counts. The chain links TRBV5-1 to TRBJ2-5; D possibly corresponds to TRBD1 (5 bases). With 0 bases removed from V and 6 bases from J, the gap between germline ends came to 9 bases. This CDR3 has 13 amino acids. Germline CDR1 and CDR2: SGHRS and YFSETQ. CDR3 sequence (DNA): TGCGCCAGCAGCTTGGAGTCAGGGAAGACCCAGTACTTC. Translation gives CASSLESGKTQYF.

This clonotype was counted only a few times. V is TRBV7-9 and J is TRBJ2-5; D remains unclear. Trimming left V 3 bases short and J 2 bases short, with 4 bases between. Germline loops: CDR1 SEHNR, CDR2 FQNEAQ (reference sequence). This CDR3 contains 12 residues. The CDR3 reads CASSFSQETQYF. In DNA, the CDR3 is TGTGCCAGCAGCTTCTCTCAAGAGACCCAGTACTTC.

This clonotype was counted between two and nine times. The chain uses TRBV6-5 and TRBJ2-6, with D maybe TRBD1 (6 bases). Trimming removed 6 bases at V and 1 base at J, with 13 bases between. The CDR3 contains 16 residues. Germline V CDR1 and CDR2: MNHEY, SVGAGI. The DNA for the CDR3 is TGTGCCAGCAGGTGGACAGCACCGTCTGGGGCCAACGTCCTGACTTTC. Translating it yields CASRWTAPSGANVLTF.

This clonotype was detected many times. V usage is TRBV25-1 and J usage is TRBJ1-1; D possibly corresponds to TRBD1 (6 bases). The germline V gene has CDR1 MGHDK and CDR2 SYGVNS. Trimming took 4 bases from V and 5 from J, leaving 14 bases between them. The CDR3 extends over 14 amino acids. The CDR3 loop reads CASSGPGTWTEAFF. In DNA, the CDR3 is TGTGCCAGCAGTGGCCCAGGGACATGGACTGAAGCTTTCTTT. Looking up the rest from reference TRBV25-1 and TRBJ1-1 gives the full variable domain: EADIYQTPRYLVIGTGKKITLECSQTMGHDKMYWYQQDPGMELHLIHYSYGVNSTEKGDLSSESTVSRIRTEHFPLTLESARPSHTSQYLCASSGPGTWTEAFFGQGTRLTVV.

This clonotype appeared many times. The chain has TRBV18 and TRBJ1-1, with D possibly matching TRBD1 (5 bases). V was clipped by 5 bases and J by 6 bases, with 10 bases between them. CDR3 length: 12 amino acids. The germline gives CDR1 KGHSH, CDR2 LQKENI. This chain's CDR3 is CASSEQGSEAFF. CDR3 nucleotides: TGTGCCAGCTCAGAGCAGGGATCTGAAGCTTTCTTT.

This clonotype came up many times. This chain's CDR3 is CSARVAGKDTQYF. The CDR3 DNA reads TGCAGTGCTAGAGTGGCGGGGAAAGATACGCAGTATTTT. This chain connects TRBV20-1 to TRBJ2-3; TRBD2 might be the D (6 bases). This CDR3 has 13 residues. Trimming cost V 1 base and J 5 bases, with 10 bases left between them. Germline lookup yields CDR1 DFQATT and CDR2 SNEGSKA (reference sequence).

V gene TRBV10-1 combines with J gene TRBJ2-2, with TRBD2 matching over 9 bases. CDR1 and CDR2 (germline): WNHNN, SYGVQD (reference sequence). J gave up 0 bases and V 6 bases, and 8 bases lay outside the gene matches. The length of the CDR3 is 17 residues. The CDR3 bases are TGCGCCAGCAGAGGGGGCAGCGGGGGGTCGAACACCGGGGAGCTGTTTTTT. Its protein product is CASRGGSGGSNTGELFF.

This chain connects TRBV18 to TRBJ1-2, with a possible D match to TRBD1 (5 bases). Trimming cost V 3 bases and J 4 bases, with 18 bases left between them. From germline, CDR1 is KGHSH and CDR2 LQKENI. This CDR3 region has 16 residues. CDR3 sequence: CASSPPSGDQIYGYTF. The CDR3 DNA follows: TGTGCCAGCTCACCCCCCAGCGGGGACCAGATCTATGGCTACACCTTC.

This clonotype was recorded many times. This sequence joins TRBV27 and TRBJ2-2, with TRBD1 matching over 9 bases. The junction had 5 bases not matched to a gene; V was cut back by 10 bases and J by 2 bases. Germline CDR1 is MNHEY and CDR2 is SMNVEV (reference sequence). The CDR3 has 14 residues. The DNA of the CDR3 is TGTGCCACCAAGGGACAGGGCAACACCGGGGAGCTGTTTTTT. Translated: CATKGQGNTGELFF.

This clonotype turned up a few times. The chain carries TRBV18 and TRBJ2-2; 7 nucleotides match TRBD1. This CDR3 spans 18 amino acids. From germline, CDR1 is KGHSH and CDR2 LQKENI. Germline trimming cut 0 bases from V and 0 bases from J; bases unmatched to any gene: 7. This chain's CDR3 is CASSPPLTGTANTGELFF. Written as DNA, the CDR3 is TGTGCCAGCTCACCACCGCTGACCGGGACAGCGAACACCGGGGAGCTGTTTTTT.

This clonotype was counted a few times. The chain uses TRBV7-6 and TRBJ2-3; D is uncertain. Germline V gene data show CDR1 as SGHVS and CDR2 as FNYEAQ. V gave up 3 bases and J gave up 0 bases, with 13 bases separating them. CDR3 length: 16 amino acids. The CDR3 DNA follows: TGTGCCAGCAGCTTCCCCTTCGCAACTAGCACAGATACGCAGTATTTT. Translated: CASSFPFATSTDTQYF.

This clonotype is medium-sized within its sample. This rearrangement joins TRBV28 to TRBJ2-7, with 10 positions matching TRBD1. Trimming cost V 8 bases and J 6 bases; bases outside gene matches: 7. Germline V lookup: CDR1 MDHEN, CDR2 SYDVKM. This CDR3 contains 13 residues. The CDR3 coding sequence is TGTGCCAGCCGCGGACAGGGGGAGGGCGAGCAGTACTTC. Its translation is CASRGQGEGEQYF.

At least ten counts were recorded for this clonotype. The rearrangement joins TRBV2 to TRBJ2-5, with 10 bases that match TRBD1. Losses at the gene ends were 6 bases for V and 5 bases for J; bases not matched to a gene: 3. Germline V gene lookup returns CDR1 SNHLY and CDR2 FYNNEI. The CDR3 sequence is 13 residues long. The CDR3 loop is CASSRDRGETQYF. The CDR3 coding sequence is TGTGCCAGCAGCCGGGACAGGGGTGAGACCCAGTACTTC.

This clonotype has only a few counts. This chain joins TRBV19 and TRBJ2-3, with 8 nucleotides matching TRBD2. Per the germline V gene, CDR1 is LNHDA and CDR2 is SQIVND (reference sequence). This CDR3 spans 14 amino acids. J lost 4 bases, V lost 6 bases, and 6 bases had no gene match. This CDR3 is CASSPSGGSDTQYF. In DNA form, the CDR3 reads TGTGCCAGTAGCCCCTCGGGGGGGTCAGATACGCAGTATTTT. Full variable domain (missing parts from reference TRBV19 and TRBJ2-3): DGGITQSPKYLFRKEGQNVTLSCEQNLNHDAMYWYRQDPGQGLRLIYYSQIVNDFQKGDIAEGYSVSREKKESFPLTVTSAQKNPTAFYLCASSPSGGSDTQYFGPGTRLTVL.

In its sample, this clonotype ranks as medium-sized. CDR3 DNA sequence: TGTGCCAGCAGCTCCGGGTTTTCCTACGAGCAGTACTTC. Translated, it gives CASSSGFSYEQYF. This chain links TRBV7-6 with TRBJ2-7, with D unclear. CDR1 is SGHVS and CDR2 is FNYEAQ in the germline V gene. The germline V and J ends were trimmed by 4 bases and 1 base, with 8 bases remaining between them. This CDR3 has 13 residues.